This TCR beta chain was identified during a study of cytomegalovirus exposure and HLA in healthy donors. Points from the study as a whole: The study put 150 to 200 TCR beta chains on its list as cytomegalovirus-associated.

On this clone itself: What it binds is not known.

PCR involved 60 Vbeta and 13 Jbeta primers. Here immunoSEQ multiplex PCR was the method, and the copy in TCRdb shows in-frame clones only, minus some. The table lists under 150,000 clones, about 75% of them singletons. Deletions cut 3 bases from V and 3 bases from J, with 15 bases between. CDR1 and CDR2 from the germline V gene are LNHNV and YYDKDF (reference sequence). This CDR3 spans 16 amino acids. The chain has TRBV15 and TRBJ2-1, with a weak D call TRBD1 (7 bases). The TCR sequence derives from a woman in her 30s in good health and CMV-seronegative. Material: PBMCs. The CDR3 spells CATSSEGGGSYNEQFF. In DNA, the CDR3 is TGTGCCACCAGCAGTGAAGGAGGGGGCAGCTACAATGAGCAGTTCTTC.